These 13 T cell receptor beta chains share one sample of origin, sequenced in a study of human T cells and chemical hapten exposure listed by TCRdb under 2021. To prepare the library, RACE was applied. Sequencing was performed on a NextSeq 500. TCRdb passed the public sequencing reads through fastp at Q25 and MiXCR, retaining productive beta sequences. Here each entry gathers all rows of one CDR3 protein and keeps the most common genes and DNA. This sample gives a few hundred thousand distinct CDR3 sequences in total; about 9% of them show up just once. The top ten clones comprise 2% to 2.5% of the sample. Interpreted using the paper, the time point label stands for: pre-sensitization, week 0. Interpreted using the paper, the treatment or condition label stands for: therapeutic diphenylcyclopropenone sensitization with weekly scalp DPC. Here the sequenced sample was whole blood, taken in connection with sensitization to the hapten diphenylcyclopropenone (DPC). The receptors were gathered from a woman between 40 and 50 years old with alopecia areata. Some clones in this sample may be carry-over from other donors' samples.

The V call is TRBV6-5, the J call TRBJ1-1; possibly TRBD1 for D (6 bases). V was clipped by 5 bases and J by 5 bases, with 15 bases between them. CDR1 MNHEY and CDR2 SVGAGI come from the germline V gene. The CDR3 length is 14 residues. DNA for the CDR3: TGTGCCAGCAGTCGGGGGCCAGAACGGACTGAAGCTTTCTTT. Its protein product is CASSRGPERTEAFF.

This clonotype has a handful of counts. The CDR3 sequence: CASSPTGGQATGDNEQFF. CDR3 nucleotides: TGTGCCAGCAGCCCGACGGGGGGACAGGCTACAGGGGACAATGAGCAGTTCTTC. The chain uses TRBV6-5 and TRBJ2-1; possible D gene TRBD1, 8 bases. CDR1 and CDR2 from the germline V gene are MNHEY and SVGAGI. Trimming stripped 6 bases from V and 5 bases from J, with 26 bases between. This CDR3 has 18 amino acids.

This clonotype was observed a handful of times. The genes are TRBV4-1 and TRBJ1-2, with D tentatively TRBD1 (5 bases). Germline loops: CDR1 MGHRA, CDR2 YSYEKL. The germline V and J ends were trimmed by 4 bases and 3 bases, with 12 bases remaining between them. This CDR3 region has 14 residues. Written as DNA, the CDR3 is TGCGCCAGCAGCCCCACCCCCAGGGACTATGGCTACACCTTC. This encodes CASSPTPRDYGYTF.

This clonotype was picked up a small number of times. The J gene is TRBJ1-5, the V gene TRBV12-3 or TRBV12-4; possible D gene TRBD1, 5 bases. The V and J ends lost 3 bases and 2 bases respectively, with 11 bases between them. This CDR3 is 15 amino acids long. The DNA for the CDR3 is TGTGCCAGCAGTTTCGGGGGGTTAGGCAATCAGCCCCAGCATTTT. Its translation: CASSFGGLGNQPQHF.

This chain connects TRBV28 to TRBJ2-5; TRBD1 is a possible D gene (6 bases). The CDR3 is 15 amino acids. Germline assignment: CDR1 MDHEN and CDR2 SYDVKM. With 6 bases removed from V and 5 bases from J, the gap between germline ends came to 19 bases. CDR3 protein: CASRNTGLRGETQYF. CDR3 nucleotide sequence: TGTGCCAGCAGGAACACCGGACTCAGGGGCGAGACCCAGTACTTC.

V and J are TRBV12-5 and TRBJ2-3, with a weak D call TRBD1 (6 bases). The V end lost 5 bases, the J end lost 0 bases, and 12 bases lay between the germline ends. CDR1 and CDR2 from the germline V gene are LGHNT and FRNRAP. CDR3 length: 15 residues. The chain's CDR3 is CASGPTGTSTDTQYF. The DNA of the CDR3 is TGTGCTAGTGGTCCGACAGGAACCAGCACAGATACGCAGTATTTT.

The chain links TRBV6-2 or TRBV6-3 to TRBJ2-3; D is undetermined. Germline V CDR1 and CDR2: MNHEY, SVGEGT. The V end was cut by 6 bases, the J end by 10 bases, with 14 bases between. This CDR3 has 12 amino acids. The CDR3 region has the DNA TGTGCCAGCAGCGCGCCCGACCCCGCGCAGTATTTT. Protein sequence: CASSAPDPAQYF.

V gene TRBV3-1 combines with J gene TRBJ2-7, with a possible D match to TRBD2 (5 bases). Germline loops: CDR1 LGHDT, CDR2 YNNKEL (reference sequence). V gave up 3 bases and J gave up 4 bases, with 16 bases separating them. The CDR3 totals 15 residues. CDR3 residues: CASSQGDGLFYEQYF. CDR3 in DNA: TGTGCCAGCAGCCAGGGAGATGGACTTTTTTACGAGCAGTACTTC.

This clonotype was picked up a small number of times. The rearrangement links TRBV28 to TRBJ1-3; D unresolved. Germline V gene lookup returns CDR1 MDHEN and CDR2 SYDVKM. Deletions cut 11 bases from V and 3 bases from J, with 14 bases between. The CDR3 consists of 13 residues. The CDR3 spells CAEQSTIGNTIYF. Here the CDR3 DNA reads TGTGCCGAGCAGTCCACGATTGGAAACACCATATATTTT.

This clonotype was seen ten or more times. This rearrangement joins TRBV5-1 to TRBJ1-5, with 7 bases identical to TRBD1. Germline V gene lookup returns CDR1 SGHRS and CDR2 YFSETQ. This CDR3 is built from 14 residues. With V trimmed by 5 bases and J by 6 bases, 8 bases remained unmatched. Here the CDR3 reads CASSQDRVGQPQHF. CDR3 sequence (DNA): TGCGCCAGCAGTCAAGACAGGGTCGGTCAGCCCCAGCATTTT.

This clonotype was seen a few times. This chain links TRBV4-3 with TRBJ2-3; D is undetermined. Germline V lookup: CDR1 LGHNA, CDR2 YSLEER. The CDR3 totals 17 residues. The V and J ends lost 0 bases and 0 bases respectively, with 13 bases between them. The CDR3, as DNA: TGCGCCAGCAGCCAAGATCCCCCCTCCCCTAGCACAGATACGCAGTATTTT. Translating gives CASSQDPPSPSTDTQYF.

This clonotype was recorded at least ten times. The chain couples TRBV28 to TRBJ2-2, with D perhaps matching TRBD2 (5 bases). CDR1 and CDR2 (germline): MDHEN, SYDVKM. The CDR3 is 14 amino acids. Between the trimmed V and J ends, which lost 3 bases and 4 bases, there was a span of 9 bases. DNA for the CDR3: TGTGCCAGCAGTTTTACGGGAAGCACCGGGGAGCTGTTTTTT. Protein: CASSFTGSTGELFF.

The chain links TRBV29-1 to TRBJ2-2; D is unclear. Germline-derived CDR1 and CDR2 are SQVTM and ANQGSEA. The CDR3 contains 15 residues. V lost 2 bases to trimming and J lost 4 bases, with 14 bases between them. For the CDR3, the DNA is TGCAGCGTTGAAAGGTGGGGTTCGGGCACCGGGGAGCTGTTTTTT. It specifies CSVERWGSGTGELFF.